The 12 T cell receptor beta chains reported below all come from one sample, sequenced in a study of metastatic and nonmetastatic thyroid tumors. TCRdb re-called the PCR reads through MiXCR. The sample lists some 90,000 clones, around 7.8% occurring once. Thyroid surgery took place with no prior treatment in any patient. Sequencing input: blood. The receptors were sampled from a female donor with papillary thyroid cancer or a benign thyroid nodule (not recorded which). Some clones in this sample may be carry-over from other donors' samples.

The sample holds many counts of this clone. The chain has TRBV30 and TRBJ1-1, with TRBD1 matching 8 bases. CDR1 is GTSNPN, CDR2 SVGIG, per germline (reference sequence). J gave up 1 base and V 4 bases, and 5 bases lay outside the gene matches. The CDR3 consists of 14 residues. The CDR3 protein is CAWKTGVWNTEAFF. In nucleotides, the CDR3 is TGTGCCTGGAAGACAGGGGTCTGGAACACTGAAGCTTTCTTT.

This clone was counted a few times. This CDR3 reads CASSDSLGEKLFF. The CDR3 bases are TGCGCCAGCAGTGATTCTCTTGGGGAAAAACTGTTTTTT. The J gene is TRBJ1-4, the V gene TRBV10-1; D gene uncertain. Germline CDR1 is WNHNN and CDR2 is SYGVQD (reference sequence). V lost 3 bases to trimming and J lost 8 bases, with 10 bases between them. The CDR3 runs 13 residues.

Concerning this clone: This sample also contains other DNA sequences that code for the same CDR3. The chain has TRBV20-1 and TRBJ2-1; 10 bases map to TRBD2. After removal of 5 bases from V and 9 bases from J, the junction contained 16 bases not matched to a gene. This CDR3 comprises 16 residues. Germline lookup yields CDR1 DFQATT and CDR2 SNEGSKA (reference sequence). CDR3 residues: CSARTSGGPTGGEQFF. The DNA of the CDR3 is TGCAGTGCTCGGACTAGCGGTGGGCCAACGGGGGGTGAGCAGTTCTTC.

At least ten counts were recorded for this clone. The J gene is TRBJ1-5, the V gene TRBV28; 7 positions agree with TRBD1. Trimming removed 1 base from V and 1 base from J; junction bases left unmatched: 4. Germline lookup yields CDR1 MDHEN and CDR2 SYDVKM. The CDR3 runs 16 residues. CDR3 in amino acids: CASSLLNRGSNQPQHF. DNA for the CDR3: TGTGCCAGCAGTTTATTGAACAGGGGAAGCAATCAGCCCCAGCATTTT. Together with reference TRBV28 and TRBJ1-5, the CDR3 gives the full variable domain: DVKVTQSSRYLVKRTGEKVFLECVQDMDHENMFWYRQDPGLGLRLIYFSYDVKMKEKGDIPEGYSVSREKKERFSLILESASTNQTSMYLCASSLLNRGSNQPQHFGDGTRLSIL.

This clone has ten or more counts. In DNA form, the CDR3 reads TGTGCCAGCAGCCAAGATCGAGGAAACACCATATATTTT. Translation gives CASSQDRGNTIYF. This chain connects TRBV3-1 to TRBJ1-3; D is unresolved. Germline assignment: CDR1 LGHDT and CDR2 YNNKEL (reference sequence). V gave up 0 bases and J gave up 4 bases, with 4 bases separating them. The length of the CDR3 is 13 residues.

Details on this clone: Germline is not matched at one junction end, which may reflect a read error. The chain uses TRBV7-2 and TRBJ1-5; possible D gene TRBD1, 5 bases. Per the germline V gene, CDR1 is SGHTA and CDR2 is FQGNSA. The CDR3 spans 14 residues. The CDR3 sequence: CASSLGGTDQTQHF. CDR3 nucleotide sequence: TGTGCCAGCAGCTTAGGGGGGACCGATCAGACCCAGCATTTT.

On this clone: Other nucleotide sequences in the sample specify the same CDR3. This chain joins TRBV6-2 or TRBV6-3 and TRBJ2-7; 8 nucleotides align to TRBD1. Per the germline V gene, CDR1 is MNHEY and CDR2 is SVGEGT. The trim removed 7 bases at V and 3 bases at J, leaving 14 bases unmatched. The CDR3 runs 16 residues. CDR3: CASKTPGQGTYYEQYF. DNA of the CDR3: TGTGCCAGCAAGACCCCAGGACAGGGAACTTACTACGAGCAGTACTTC.

This clone was counted many times. The DNA of the CDR3 is TGTGCCAGTAGTTCCGGGAGGGGGCGCGGGGATCAGCCCCAGCATTTT. It specifies CASSSGRGRGDQPQHF. This chain uses TRBV19 with TRBJ1-5; 7 bases agree with TRBD1. CDR1 and CDR2 (germline): LNHDA, SQIVND (reference sequence). The trim removed 5 bases at V and 5 bases at J, leaving 12 bases unmatched. CDR3 length equals 16 residues.

This clone was recorded a few times. The V call is TRBV6-1, the J call TRBJ2-1; 12 bases match TRBD2. The CDR3 spans 15 residues. V gave up 6 bases and J gave up 10 bases; unmatched junction bases: 10. Germline V gene lookup returns CDR1 MNHNS and CDR2 SASEGT. In DNA form, the CDR3 reads TGTGCCAGCAGGGACCCTAGCGGGGGGGCCTGGGAGCAGTTCTTC. Translated, it gives CASRDPSGGAWEQFF.

This clone was detected ten times or more. The chain joins TRBV6-5 to TRBJ1-1, with D hard to call. V was trimmed by 0 bases and J by 4 bases, leaving 9 bases between them. CDR3 length: 14 residues. Per germline, CDR1 MNHEY and CDR2 SVGAGI. Here the CDR3 reads CASSYSREGTEAFF. The CDR3 coding sequence is TGTGCCAGCAGTTACTCGCGGGAGGGCACTGAAGCTTTCTTT.

This clone came up many times. This rearrangement joins TRBV30 to TRBJ2-1; TRBD2 matches 14 bases. CDR1 GTSNPN and CDR2 SVGIG come from the germline V gene (reference sequence). Trimming removed 4 bases from V and 7 bases from J; junction bases left unmatched: 9. The CDR3 is 16 amino acids. DNA of the CDR3: TGTGCCTGGAACCTTAAGACTAGCGGGGGGGATAATGAGCAGTTCTTC. As protein: CAWNLKTSGGDNEQFF.

V and J are TRBV30 and TRBJ1-1; D may be TRBD1 (6 bases). Germline V gene lookup returns CDR1 GTSNPN and CDR2 SVGIG (reference sequence). Deletions cut 2 bases from V and 7 bases from J, with 17 bases between. The CDR3 length is 14 residues. CDR3 bases: TGTGCCTGGAGTCGAAACGGGGGGCGTGTTGAAGCTTTCTTT. This codes for CAWSRNGGRVEAFF.